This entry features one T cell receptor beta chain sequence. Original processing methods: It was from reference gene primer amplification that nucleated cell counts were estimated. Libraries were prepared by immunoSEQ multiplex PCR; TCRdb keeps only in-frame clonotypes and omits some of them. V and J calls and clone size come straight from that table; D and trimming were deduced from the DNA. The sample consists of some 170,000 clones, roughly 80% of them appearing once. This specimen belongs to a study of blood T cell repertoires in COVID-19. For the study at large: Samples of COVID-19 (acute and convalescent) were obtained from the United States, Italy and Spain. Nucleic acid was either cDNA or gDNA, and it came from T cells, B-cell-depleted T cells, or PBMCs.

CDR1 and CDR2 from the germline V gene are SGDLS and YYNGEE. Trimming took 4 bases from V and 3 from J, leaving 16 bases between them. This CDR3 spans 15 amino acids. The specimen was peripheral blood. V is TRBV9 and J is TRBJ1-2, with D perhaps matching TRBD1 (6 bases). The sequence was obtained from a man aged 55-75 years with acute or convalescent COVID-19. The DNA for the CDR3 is TGTGCCAGCAGCTCCGATACAGGGAGCGACTATGGCTACACCTTC. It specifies CASSSDTGSDYGYTF.